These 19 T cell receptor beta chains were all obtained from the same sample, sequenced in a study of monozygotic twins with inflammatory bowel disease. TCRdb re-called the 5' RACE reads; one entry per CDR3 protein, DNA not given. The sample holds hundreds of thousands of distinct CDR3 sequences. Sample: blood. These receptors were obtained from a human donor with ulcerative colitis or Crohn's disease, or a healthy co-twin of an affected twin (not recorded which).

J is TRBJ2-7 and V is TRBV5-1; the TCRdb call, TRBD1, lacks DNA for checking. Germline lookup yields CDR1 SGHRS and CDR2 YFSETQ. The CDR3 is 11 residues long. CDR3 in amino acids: CASSGPGEQYF.

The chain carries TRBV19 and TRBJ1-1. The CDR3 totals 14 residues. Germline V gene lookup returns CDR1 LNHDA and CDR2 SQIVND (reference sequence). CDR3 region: CASSMGGRGSEAFF.

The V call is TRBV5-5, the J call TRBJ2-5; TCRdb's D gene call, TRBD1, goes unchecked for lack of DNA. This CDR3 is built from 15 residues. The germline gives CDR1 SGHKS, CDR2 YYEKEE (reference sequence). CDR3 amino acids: CASRAGQGFEETQYF.

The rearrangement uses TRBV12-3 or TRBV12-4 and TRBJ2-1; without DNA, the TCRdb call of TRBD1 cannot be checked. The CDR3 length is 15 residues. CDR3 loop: CASGRQGTLRNEQFF.

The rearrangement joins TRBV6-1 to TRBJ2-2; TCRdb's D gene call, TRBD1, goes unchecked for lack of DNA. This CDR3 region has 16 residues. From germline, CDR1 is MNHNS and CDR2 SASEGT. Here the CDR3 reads CASKGGGDPGSGELFF.

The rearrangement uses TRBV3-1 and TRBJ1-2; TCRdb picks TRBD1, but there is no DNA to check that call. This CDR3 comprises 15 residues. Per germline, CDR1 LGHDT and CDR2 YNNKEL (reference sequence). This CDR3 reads CASSQERGEYYGYTF.

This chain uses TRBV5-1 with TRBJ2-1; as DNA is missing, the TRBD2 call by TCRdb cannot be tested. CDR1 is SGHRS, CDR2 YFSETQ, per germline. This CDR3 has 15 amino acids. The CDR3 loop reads CASSSSGPRNNEQFF.

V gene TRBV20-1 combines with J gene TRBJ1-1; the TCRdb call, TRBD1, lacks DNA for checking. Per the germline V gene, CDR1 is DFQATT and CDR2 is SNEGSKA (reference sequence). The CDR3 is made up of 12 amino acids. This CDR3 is CSASTGKTEAFF.

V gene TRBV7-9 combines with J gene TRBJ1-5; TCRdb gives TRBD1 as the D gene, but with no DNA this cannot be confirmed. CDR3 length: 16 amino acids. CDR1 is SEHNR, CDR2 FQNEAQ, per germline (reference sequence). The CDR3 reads CASSSRQGEGNQPQHF.

This chain's CDR3 is CSVEATDSDTQYF. The rearrangement uses TRBV29-1 and TRBJ2-3; with no DNA, the TCRdb D assignment of TRBD2 cannot be verified. This CDR3 region has 13 residues. Germline-derived CDR1 and CDR2 are SQVTM and ANQGSEA.

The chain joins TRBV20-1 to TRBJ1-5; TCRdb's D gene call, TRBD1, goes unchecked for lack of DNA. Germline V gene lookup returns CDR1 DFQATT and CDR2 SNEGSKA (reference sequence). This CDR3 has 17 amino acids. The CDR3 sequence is CSAKDASPGGSNQPQHF.

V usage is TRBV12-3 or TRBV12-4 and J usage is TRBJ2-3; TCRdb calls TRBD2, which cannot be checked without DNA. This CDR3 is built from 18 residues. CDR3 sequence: CASTFPFTSGELTDTQYF.

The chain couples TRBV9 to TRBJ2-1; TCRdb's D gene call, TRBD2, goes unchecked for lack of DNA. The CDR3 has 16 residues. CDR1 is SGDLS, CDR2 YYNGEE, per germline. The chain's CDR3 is CASSYTGTSGYNEQFF.

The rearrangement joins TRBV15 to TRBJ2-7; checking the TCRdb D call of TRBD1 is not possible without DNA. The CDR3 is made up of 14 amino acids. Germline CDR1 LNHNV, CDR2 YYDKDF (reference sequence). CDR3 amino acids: CATSRERTTGEQYF.

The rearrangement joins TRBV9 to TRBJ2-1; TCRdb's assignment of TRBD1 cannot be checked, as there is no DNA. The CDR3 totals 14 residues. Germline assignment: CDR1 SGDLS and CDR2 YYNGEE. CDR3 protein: CASSADPQANEQFF.

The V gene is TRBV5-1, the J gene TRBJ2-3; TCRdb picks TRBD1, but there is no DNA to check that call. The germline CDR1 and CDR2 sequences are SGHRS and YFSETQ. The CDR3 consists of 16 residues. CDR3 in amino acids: CASSFRQGTGTDTQYF. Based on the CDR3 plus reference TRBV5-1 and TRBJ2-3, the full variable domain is KAGVTQTPRYLIKTRGQQVTLSCSPISGHRSVSWYQQTPGQGLQFLFEYFSETQRNKGNFPGRFSGRQFSNSRSEMNVSTLELGDSALYLCASSFRQGTGTDTQYFGPGTRLTVL.

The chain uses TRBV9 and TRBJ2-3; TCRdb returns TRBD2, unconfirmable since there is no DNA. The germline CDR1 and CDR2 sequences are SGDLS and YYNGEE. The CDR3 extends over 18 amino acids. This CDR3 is CASSLEAITRGTTDTQYF.

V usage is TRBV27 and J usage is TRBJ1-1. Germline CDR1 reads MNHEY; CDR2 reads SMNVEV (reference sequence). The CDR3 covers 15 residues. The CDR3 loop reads CASSWDRVRYTEAFF.

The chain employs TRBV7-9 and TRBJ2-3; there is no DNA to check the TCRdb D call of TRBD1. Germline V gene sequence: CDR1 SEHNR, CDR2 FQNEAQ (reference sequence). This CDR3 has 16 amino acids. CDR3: CASTVLVQRGTDTQYF.